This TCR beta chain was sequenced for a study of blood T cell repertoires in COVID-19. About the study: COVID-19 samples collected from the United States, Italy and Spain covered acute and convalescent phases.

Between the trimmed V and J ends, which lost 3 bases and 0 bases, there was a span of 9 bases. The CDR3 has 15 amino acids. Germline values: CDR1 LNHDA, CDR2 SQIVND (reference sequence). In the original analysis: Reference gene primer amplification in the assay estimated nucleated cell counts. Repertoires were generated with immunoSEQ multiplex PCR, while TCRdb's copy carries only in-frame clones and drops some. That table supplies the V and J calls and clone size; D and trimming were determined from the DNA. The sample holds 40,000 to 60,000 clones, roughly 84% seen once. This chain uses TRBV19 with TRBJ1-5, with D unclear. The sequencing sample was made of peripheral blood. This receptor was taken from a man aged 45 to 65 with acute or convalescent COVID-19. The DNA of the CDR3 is TGTGCCAGTAGTATCCGGCGGGGTAGCAATCAGCCCCAGCATTTT. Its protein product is CASSIRRGSNQPQHF.